This TCR beta chain stems from a study of patients and donors after allogeneic stem cell transplantation. TCRdb ran MiXCR on the RT-PCR reads and lists one entry per CDR3 protein. The sample lists 15,000 or so distinct CDR3 sequences; under 35% were seen once. The CDR3 is 15 residues long. In germline, CDR1 is SGHVS, CDR2 FQNEAQ. Trimming cost V 0 bases and J 11 bases, with 19 bases left between them. The receptor comes from a human donor who was either an allogeneic HSCT recipient or a stem cell or donor lymphocyte infusion donor (not recorded which). It is not recorded whose cells these are; they may come from a transplant donor. The chain joins TRBV7-8 to TRBJ1-1; perhaps TRBD1 as D (6 bases). Sample: blood, either unsorted or a sorted T cell fraction (not recorded which). The CDR3 sequence: CASSLAMGAYLSAFF. The CDR3 bases are TGTGCCAGCAGCTTAGCGATGGGGGCGTACCTCTCCGCTTTCTTT.